This T cell receptor (beta chain) is from a study of response to subunit inactivated influenza vaccine. Findings of the study overall: T cells newly recruited by each seasonal influenza vaccination are few, the authors suggested.

This CDR3 region has 18 residues. Germline values: CDR1 MDHEN, CDR2 SYDVKM. V shed 3 bases and J shed 5 bases, with 23 bases lying between them. About this clonotype itself: What it binds is unknown.

MiXCR, run by TCRdb on the RT-PCR reads, gives a single entry per CDR3 protein. Here the sample spans a few hundred thousand distinct CDR3 sequences, 7.2% being singletons. The material sequenced was PBMCs from blood, taken about 24 months after vaccination. The chain links TRBV28 to TRBJ2-1, with D tentatively TRBD1 or TRBD2 (6 bases each). This receptor was identified in a man aged 50 to 69 who received an inactivated influenza vaccine. This CDR3 is CASSFFDPTGRPHNEQFF. The CDR3 bases are TGTGCCAGCAGTTTTTTTGACCCTACAGGGAGGCCCCACAATGAGCAGTTCTTC.